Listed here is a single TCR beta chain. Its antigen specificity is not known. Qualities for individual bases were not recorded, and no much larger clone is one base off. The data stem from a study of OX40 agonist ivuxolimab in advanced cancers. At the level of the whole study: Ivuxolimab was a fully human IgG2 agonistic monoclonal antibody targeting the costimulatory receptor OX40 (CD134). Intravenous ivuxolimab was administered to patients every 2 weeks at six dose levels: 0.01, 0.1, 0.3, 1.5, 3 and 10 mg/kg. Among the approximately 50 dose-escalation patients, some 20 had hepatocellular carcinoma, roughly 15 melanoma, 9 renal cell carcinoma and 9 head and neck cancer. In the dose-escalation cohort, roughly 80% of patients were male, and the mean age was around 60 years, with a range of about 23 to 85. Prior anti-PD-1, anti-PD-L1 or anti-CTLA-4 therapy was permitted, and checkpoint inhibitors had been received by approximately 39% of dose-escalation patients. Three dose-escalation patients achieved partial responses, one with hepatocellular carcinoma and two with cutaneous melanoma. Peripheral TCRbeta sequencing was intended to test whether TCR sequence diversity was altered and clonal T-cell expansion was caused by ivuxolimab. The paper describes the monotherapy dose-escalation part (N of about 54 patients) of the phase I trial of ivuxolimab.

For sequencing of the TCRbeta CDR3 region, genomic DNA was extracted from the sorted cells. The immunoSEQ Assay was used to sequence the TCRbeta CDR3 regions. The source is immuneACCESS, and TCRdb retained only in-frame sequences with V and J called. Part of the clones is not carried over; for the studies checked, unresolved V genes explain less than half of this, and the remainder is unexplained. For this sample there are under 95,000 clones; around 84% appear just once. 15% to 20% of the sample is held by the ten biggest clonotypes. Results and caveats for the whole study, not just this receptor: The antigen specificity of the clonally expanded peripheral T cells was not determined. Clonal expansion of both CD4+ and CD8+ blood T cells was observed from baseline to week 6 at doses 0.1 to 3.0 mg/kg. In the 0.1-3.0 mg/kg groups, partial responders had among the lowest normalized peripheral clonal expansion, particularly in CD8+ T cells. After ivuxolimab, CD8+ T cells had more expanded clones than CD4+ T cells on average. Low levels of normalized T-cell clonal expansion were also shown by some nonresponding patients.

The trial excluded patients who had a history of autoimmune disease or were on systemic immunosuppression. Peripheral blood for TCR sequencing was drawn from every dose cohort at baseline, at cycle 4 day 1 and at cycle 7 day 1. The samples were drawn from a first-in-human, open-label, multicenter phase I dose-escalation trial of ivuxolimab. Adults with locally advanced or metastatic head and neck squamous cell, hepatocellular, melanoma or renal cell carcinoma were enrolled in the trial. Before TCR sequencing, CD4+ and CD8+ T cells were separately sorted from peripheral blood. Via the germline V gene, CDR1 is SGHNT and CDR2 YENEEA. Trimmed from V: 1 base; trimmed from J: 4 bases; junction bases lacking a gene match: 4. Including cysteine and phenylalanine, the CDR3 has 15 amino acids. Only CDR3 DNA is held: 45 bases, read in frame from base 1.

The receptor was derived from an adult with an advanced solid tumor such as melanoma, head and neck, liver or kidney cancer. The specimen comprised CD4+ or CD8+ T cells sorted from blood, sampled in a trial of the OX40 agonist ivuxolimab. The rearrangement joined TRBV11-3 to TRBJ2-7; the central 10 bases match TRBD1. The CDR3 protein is CASSLGQGARYEQYF. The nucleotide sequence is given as TGTGCCAGCAGCTTAGGACAGGGGGCGAGGTACGAGCAGTACTTC.